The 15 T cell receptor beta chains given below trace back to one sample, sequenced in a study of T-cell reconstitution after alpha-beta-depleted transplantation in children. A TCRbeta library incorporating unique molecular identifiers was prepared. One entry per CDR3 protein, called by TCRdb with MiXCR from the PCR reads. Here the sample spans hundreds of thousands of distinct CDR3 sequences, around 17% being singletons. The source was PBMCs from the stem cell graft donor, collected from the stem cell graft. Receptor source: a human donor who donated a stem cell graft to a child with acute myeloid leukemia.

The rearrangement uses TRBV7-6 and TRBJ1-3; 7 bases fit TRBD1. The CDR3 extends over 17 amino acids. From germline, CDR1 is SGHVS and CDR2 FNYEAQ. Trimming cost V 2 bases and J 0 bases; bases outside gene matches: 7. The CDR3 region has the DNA TGTGCCAGCAGCTTATCTAGGGGGCTGAGCTCTGGAAACACCATATATTTT. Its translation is CASSLSRGLSSGNTIYF.

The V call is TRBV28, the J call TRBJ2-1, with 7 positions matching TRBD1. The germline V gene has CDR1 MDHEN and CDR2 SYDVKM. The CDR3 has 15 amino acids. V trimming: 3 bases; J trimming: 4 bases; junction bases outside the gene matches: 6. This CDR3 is CASSLLGQRYNEQFF. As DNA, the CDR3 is TGTGCCAGCAGTTTGTTGGGACAGCGGTACAATGAGCAGTTCTTC. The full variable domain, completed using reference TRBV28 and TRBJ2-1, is DVKVTQSSRYLVKRTGEKVFLECVQDMDHENMFWYRQDPGLGLRLIYFSYDVKMKEKGDIPEGYSVSREKKERFSLILESASTNQTSMYLCASSLLGQRYNEQFFGPGTRLTVL.

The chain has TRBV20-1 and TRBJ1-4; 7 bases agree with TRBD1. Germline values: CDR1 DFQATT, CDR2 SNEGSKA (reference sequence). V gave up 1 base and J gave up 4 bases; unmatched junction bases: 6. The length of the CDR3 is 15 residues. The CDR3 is CSARAFRDSNEKLFF. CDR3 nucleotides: TGCAGTGCTAGAGCCTTCCGGGACAGTAATGAAAAACTGTTTTTT.

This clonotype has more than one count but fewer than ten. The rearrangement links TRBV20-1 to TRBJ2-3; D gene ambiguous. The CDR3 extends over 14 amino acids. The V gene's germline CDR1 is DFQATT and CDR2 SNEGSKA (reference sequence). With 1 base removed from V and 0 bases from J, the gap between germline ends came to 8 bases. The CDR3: CSARVPTSTDTQYF. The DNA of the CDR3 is TGCAGTGCTAGAGTCCCGACTAGCACAGATACGCAGTATTTT.

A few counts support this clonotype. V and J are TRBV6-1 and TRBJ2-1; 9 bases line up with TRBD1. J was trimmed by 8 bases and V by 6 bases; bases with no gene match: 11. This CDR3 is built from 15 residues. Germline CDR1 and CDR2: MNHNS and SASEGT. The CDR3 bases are TGTGCCAGCAGGGAAAACAGGGGGCGCATTTATGAGCAGTTCTTC. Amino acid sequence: CASRENRGRIYEQFF.

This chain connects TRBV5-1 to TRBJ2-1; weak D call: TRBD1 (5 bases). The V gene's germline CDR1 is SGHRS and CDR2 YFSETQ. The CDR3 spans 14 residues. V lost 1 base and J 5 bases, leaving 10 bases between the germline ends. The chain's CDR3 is CASSLLGEHNEQFF. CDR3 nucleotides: TGCGCCAGCAGCTTGCTAGGGGAACACAATGAGCAGTTCTTC.

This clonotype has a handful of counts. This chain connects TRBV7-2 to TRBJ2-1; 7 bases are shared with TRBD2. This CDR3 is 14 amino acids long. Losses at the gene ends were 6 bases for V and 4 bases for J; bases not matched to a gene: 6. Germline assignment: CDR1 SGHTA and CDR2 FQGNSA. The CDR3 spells CASSQLGGYNEQFF. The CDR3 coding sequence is TGTGCCAGCAGTCAACTCGGGGGGTACAATGAGCAGTTCTTC.

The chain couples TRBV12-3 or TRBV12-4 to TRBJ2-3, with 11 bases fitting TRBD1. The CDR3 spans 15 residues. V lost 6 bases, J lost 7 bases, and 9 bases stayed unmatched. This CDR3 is CASRRTGGTENTQYF. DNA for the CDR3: TGTGCCAGCAGGCGGACAGGGGGCACGGAGAATACGCAGTATTTT.

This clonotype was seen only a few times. The CDR3 DNA reads TGTGCCAGCAGCTCCAGCCCACGTTACCGGGACAGCCCTCTCCCACCCTCTGGAAACACCATATATTTT. This translates into CASSSSPRYRDSPLPPSGNTIYF. The genes are TRBV7-1 and TRBJ1-3, with TRBD1 identical over 7 bases. TRBV7-1 carries the ORF label, with uncertain function. V gave up 3 bases and J gave up 0 bases; unmatched junction bases: 26. The CDR3 runs to 23 residues.

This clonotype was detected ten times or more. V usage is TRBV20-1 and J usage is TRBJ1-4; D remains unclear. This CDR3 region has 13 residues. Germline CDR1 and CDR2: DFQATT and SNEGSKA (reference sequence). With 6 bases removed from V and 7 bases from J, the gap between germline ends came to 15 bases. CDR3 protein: CSAPKSRGEKLFF. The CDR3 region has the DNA TGCAGTGCCCCCAAATCCCGTGGTGAAAAACTGTTTTTT.

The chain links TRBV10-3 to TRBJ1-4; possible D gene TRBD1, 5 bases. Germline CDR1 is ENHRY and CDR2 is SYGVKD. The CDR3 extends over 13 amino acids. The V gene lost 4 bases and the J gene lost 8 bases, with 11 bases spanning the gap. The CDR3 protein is CAISGDSREKLFF. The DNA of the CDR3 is TGTGCCATCAGTGGCGACAGTCGAGAAAAACTGTTTTTT.

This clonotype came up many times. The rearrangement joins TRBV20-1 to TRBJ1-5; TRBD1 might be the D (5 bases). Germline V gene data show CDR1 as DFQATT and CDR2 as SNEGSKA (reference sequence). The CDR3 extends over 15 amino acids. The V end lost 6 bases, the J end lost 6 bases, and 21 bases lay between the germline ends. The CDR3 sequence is CSANRGAGGGQPQHF. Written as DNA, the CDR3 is TGCAGTGCCAATAGGGGCGCCGGCGGGGGTCAGCCCCAGCATTTT.

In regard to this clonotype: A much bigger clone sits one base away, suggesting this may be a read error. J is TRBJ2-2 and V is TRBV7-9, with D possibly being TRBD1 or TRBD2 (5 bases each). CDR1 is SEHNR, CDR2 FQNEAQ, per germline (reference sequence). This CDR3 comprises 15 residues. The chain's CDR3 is CASSRGTLNTGDLFF. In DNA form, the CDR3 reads TGTGCCAGCAGCCGAGGGACCTTGAACACCGGGGACCTGTTTTTT.

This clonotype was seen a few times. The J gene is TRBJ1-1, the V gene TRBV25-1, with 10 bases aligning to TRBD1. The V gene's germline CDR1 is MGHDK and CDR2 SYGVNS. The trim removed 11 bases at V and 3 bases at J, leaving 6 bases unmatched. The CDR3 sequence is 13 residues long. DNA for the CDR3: TGTGCCGTTGGACAGGGGGACCACACTGAAGCTTTCTTT. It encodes CAVGQGDHTEAFF.

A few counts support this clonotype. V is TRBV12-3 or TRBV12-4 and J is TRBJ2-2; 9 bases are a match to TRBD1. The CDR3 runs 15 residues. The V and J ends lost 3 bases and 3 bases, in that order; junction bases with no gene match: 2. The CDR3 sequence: CASSFRTGDTGELFF. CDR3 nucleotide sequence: TGTGCCAGCAGTTTTAGGACAGGGGACACCGGGGAGCTGTTTTTT.